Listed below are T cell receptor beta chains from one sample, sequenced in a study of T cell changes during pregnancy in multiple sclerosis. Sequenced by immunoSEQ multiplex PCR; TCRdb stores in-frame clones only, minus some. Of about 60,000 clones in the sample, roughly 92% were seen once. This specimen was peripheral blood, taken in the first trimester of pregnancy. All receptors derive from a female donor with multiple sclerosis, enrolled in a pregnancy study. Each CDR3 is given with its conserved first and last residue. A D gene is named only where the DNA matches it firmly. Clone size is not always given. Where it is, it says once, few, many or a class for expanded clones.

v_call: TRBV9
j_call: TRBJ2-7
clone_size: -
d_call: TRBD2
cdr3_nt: TGTGCCAGCAGCGGGGGCCCTAGCGGGGGAAGAAACGAGCAGTACTTC
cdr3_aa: CASSGGPSGGRNEQYF

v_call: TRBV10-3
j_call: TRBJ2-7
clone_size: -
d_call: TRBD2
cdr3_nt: TGTGCCATCGGCACTAGCGGGGGCCGCTCCTACGAGCAGTACTTC
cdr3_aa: CAIGTSGGRSYEQYF

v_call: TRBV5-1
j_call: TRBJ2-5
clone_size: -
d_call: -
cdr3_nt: TGCGCCAGCAGCCTTTATGCGGGGGCGGTCTGGACCCAGTACTTC
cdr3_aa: CASSLYAGAVWTQYF

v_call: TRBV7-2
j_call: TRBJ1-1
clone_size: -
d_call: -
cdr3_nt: TGTGCCAGCAGCTTAGCCTTTTCGAACACTGAAGCTTTCTTT
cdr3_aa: CASSLAFSNTEAFF

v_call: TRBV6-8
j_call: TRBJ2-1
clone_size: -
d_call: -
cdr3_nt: TGTGCCAGCAGTTACGGGAGACGAGCCTACAATGAGCAGTTCTTC
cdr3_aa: CASSYGRRAYNEQFF

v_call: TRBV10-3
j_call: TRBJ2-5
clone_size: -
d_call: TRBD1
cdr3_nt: TGTGCCACAGACCATCAACAGGGGAAAGGGGAGACCCAGTACTTC
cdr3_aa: CATDHQQGKGETQYF

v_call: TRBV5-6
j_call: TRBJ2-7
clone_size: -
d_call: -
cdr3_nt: TGTGCCAGCAGCTTCCGGGGGGCCGTTTACGAGCAGTACTTC
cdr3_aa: CASSFRGAVYEQYF

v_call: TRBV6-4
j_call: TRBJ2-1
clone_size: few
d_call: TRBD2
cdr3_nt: TGTGCCAGCAGTGACTCAGCGGGGGGGTTCAATGAGCAGTTCTTC
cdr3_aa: CASSDSAGGFNEQFF

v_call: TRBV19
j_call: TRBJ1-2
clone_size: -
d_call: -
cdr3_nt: TGTGCCAGTAGTATAGATACTACAGGGATCTTTAACTATGGCTACACCTTC
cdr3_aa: CASSIDTTGIFNYGYTF

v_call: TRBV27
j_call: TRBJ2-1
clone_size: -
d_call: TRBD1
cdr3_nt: TGTGCCAGCAGTTTATGGGGACAGGACTACAATGAGCAGTTCTTC
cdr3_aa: CASSLWGQDYNEQFF

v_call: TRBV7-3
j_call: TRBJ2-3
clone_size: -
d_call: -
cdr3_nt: TGTGCCAGCAGCTTCCAGGGGGGAGATACGCAGTATTTT
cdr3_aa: CASSFQGGDTQYF

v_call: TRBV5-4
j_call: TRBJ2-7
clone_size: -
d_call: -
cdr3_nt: TGTGCCAGCAGTTCAGGGGCCCCTCTTTCCTACGAGCAGTACTTC
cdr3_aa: CASSSGAPLSYEQYF

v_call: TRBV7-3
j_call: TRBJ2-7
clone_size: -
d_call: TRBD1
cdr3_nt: TGTGCCAGCAGCTGGGACAGGGACAGCGAGCAGTACTTC
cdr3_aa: CASSWDRDSEQYF

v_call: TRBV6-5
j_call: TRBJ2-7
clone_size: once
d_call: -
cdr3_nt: TGTGCCAGCAGTGCGGCGTTCAAGACGACCTACGAGCAGTACTTC
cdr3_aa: CASSAAFKTTYEQYF

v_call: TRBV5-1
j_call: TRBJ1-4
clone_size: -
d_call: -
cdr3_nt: TGCGCCAGCAGCTTGCAGGGAGGGGAAAAACTGTTTTTT
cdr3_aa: CASSLQGGEKLFF

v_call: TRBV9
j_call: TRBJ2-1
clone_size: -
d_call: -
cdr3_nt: TGTGCCAGCAGTCAAGGGGGGAGCGGGGAAGATGAGCAGTTCTTC
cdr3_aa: CASSQGGSGEDEQFF

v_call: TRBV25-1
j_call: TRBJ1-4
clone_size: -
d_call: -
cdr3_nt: TGTGCCAGCAGTGAGGGAGAGTGGGAAAAACTGTTTTTT
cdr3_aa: CASSEGEWEKLFF

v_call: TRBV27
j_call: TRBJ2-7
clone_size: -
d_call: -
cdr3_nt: TGTGCCAGCAGCCTCGGGAACTACGGGAATTGGCAGTACTTC
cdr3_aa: CASSLGNYGNWQYF

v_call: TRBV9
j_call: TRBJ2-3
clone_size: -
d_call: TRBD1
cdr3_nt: TGTGCCAGCGGTGCACAGGGGGCTAGCACAGATACGCAGTATTTT
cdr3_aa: CASGAQGASTDTQYF

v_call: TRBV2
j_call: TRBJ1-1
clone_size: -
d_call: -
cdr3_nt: TGTGCCAGCAGCCGAGGAACAGCCCGGGGAAACACTGAAGCTTTCTTT
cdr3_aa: CASSRGTARGNTEAFF

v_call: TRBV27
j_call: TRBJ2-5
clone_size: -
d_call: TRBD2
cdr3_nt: TGTGCCAGCAGCACGAATAGCGGGGGGGCGGGTCGAGAGACCCAGTACTTC
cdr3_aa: CASSTNSGGAGRETQYF

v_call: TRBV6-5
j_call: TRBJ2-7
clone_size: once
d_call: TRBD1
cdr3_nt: TGTGCCAGCACTATGACAGGGTCCTCCTACGAGCAGTACTTC
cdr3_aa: CASTMTGSSYEQYF

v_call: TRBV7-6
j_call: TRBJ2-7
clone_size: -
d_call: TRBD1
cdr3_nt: TGTGCCAGCAGCTTAGCTCGGTGGGACAGTGCTTACGAGCAGTACTTC
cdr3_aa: CASSLARWDSAYEQYF

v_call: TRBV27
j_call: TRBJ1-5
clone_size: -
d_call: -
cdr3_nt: TGTGCCAGCAGTCCTAGGGGGGGAAATCAGCCCCAGCATTTT
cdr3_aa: CASSPRGGNQPQHF

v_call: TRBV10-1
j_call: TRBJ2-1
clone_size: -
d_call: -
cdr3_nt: TGCGCCAGCAGTGAGAGGAGAGGGTATCCCCTCTACAATGAGCAGTTCTTC
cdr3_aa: CASSERRGYPLYNEQFF

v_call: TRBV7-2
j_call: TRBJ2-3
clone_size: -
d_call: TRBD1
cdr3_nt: TGTGCCAGCAGCCCTCGACAGGGTGCAGATACGCAGTATTTT
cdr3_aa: CASSPRQGADTQYF

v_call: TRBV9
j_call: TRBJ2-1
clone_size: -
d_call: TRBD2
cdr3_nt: TGTGCCAGCAGCGTCTCTAGCGGGGAATACAATGAGCAGTTCTTC
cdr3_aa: CASSVSSGEYNEQFF

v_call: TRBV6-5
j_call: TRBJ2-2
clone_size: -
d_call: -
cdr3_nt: TGTGCCAGCAGCCTTATGGCGGAATACACCGGGGAGCTGTTTTTT
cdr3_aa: CASSLMAEYTGELFF

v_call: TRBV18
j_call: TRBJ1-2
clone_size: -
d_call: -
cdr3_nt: TGTGCCAGCTCACCAGTGGACACCACCTATGGCTACACCTTC
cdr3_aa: CASSPVDTTYGYTF

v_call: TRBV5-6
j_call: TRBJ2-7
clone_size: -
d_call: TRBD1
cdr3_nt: TGTGCCAGCAGCCCGTCGGGGGACAGGGTATACGAGCAGTACTTC
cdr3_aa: CASSPSGDRVYEQYF

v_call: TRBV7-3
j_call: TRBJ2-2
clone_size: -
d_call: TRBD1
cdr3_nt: TGTGCCAGCAGCTTATATGGGACAGGGAACACCGGGGAGCTGTTTTTT
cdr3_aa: CASSLYGTGNTGELFF

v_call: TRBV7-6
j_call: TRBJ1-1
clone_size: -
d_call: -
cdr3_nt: TGTGCCAGCAGCTTAGTGGGGGGGGCGGAAGCTTTCTTT
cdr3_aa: CASSLVGGAEAFF

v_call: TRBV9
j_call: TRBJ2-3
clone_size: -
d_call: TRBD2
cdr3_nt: TGTGCCAGCAGCGTAGACAGCGGGGGGACAGATACGCAGTATTTT
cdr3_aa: CASSVDSGGTDTQYF